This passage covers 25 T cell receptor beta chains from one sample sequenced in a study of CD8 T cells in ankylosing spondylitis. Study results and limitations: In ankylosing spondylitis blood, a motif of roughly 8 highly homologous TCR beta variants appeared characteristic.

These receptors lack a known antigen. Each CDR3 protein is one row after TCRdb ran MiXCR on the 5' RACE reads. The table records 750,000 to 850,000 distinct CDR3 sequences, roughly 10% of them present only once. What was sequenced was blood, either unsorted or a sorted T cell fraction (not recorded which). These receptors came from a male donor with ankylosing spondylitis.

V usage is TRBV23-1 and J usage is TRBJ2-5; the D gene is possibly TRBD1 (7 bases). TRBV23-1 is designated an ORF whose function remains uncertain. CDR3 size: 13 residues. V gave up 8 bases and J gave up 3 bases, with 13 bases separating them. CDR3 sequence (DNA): TGCGCCAGCCTCAGGGGGGTTGAAGAGACCCAGTACTTC. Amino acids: CASLRGVEETQYF.

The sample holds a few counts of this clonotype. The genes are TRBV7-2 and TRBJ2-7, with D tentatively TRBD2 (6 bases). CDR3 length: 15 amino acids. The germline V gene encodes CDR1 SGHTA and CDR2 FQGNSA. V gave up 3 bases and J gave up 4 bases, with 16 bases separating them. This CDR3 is CASSLVADTRYEQYF. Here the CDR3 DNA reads TGTGCCAGCAGCTTGGTAGCGGATACAAGGTACGAGCAGTACTTC. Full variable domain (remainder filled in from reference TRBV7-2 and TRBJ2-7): GAGVSQSPSNKVTEKGKDVELRCDPISGHTALYWYRQSLGQGLEFLIYFQGNSAPDKSGLPSDRFSAERTGGSVSTLTIQRTQQEDSAVYLCASSLVADTRYEQYFGPGTRLTVT.

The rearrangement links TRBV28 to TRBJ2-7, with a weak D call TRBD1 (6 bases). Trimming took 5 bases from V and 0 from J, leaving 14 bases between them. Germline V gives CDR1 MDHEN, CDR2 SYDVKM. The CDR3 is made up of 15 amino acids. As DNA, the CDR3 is TGTGCCAGCAGTCTTAGCGACAGGTTCTCCTACGAGCAGTACTTC. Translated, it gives CASSLSDRFSYEQYF.

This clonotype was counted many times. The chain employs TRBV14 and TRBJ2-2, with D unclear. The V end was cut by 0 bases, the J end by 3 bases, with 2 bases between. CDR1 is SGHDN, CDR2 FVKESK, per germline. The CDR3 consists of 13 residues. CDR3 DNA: TGTGCCAGCAGCCAAGATTACACCGGGGAGCTGTTTTTT. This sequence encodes CASSQDYTGELFF.

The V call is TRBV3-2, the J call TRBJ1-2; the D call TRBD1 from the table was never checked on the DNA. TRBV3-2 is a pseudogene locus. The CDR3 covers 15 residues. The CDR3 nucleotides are TGTGCCACCTGCCAAGCGATCGGAAGGGGATATGGCTACACCTTC. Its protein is CATCQAIGRGYGYTF.

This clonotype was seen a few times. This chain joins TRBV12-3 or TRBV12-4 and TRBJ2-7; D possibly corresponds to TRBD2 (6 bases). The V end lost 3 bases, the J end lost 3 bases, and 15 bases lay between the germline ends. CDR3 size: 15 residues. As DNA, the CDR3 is TGTGCCAGCAGTTTTCGCTTCGGGAGTGACTACGAGCAGTACTTC. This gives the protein CASSFRFGSDYEQYF.

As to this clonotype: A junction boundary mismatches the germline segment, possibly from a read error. CDR3 sequence (DNA): TGTGCCAGCAGTAAAGCCGGGACTAGCAGGGCAGATACGCAGTATTTT. This gives the protein CASSKAGTSRADTQYF. The chain recombines TRBV6-1 with TRBJ2-3, with TRBD2 identical over 9 bases. The CDR3 length is 16 residues. CDR1 is MNHNS and CDR2 is SASEGT in the germline V gene.

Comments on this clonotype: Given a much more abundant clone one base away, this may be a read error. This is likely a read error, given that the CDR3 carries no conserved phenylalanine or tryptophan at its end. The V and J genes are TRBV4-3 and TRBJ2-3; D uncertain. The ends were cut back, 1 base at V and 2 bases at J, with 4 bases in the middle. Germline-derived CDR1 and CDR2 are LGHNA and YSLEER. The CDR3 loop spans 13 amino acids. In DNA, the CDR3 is TGCGCCAGCAGCCAAGGACCCACAGATACGCAGTATATT. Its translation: CASSQGPTDTQYI.

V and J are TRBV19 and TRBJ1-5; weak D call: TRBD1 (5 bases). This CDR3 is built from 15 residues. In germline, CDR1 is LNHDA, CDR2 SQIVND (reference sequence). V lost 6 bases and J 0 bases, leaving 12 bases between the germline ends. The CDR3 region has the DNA TGTGCCAGTAGCATTCAGGGATATAGCAATCAGCCCCAGCATTTT. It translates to CASSIQGYSNQPQHF.

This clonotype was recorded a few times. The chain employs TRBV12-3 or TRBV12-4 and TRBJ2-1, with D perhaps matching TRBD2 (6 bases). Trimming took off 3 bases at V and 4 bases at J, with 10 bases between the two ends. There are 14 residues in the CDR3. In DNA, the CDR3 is TGTGCCAGCAGTTTCGGGACTCCTTACAATGAGCAGTTCTTC. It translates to CASSFGTPYNEQFF.

CDR3 region: CASSFQGYFSTEAFF. Written as DNA, the CDR3 is TGCGCCAGCAGCTTCCAGGGATATTTCAGCACTGAAGCTTTCTTT. The chain combines TRBV5-1 with TRBJ1-1; tentative D call: TRBD1 (5 bases). V was cut by 2 bases and J by 4 bases, with 15 bases left in between. Per the germline V gene, CDR1 is SGHRS and CDR2 is YFSETQ. The length of the CDR3 is 15 residues.

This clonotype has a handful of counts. CDR3 DNA sequence: TGTGCCAGCAGTTACAGAGAGGTCCCCGACAATGAGCAGTTCTTC. Amino acid sequence: CASSYREVPDNEQFF. The J gene is TRBJ2-1, the V gene TRBV6-5; D is unclear. The CDR3 has 15 amino acids. V was cut by 2 bases and J by 5 bases, with 13 bases left in between. The germline V gene has CDR1 MNHEY and CDR2 SVGAGI.

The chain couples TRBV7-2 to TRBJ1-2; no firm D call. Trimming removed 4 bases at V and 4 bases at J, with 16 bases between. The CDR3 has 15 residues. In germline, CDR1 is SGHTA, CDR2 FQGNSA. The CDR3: CASSSRAPLSYGYTF. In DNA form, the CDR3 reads TGTGCCAGCAGCTCACGGGCCCCCCTGTCCTATGGCTACACCTTC.

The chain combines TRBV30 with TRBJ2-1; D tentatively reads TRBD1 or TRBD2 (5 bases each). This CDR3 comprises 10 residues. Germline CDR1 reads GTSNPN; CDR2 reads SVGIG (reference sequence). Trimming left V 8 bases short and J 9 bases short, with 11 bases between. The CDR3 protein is CAHERGEQFF. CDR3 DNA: TGTGCCCACGAGAGGGGTGAGCAGTTCTTC.

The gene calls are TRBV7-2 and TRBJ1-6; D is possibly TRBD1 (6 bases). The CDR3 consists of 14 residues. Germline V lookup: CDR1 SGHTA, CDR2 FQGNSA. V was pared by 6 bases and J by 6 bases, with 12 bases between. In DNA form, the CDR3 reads TGTGCCAGCAGTCTCGGACAGTTTAATTCACCCCTCCACTTT. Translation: CASSLGQFNSPLHF. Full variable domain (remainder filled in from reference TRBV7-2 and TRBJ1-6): GAGVSQSPSNKVTEKGKDVELRCDPISGHTALYWYRQSLGQGLEFLIYFQGNSAPDKSGLPSDRFSAERTGGSVSTLTIQRTQQEDSAVYLCASSLGQFNSPLHFGNGTRLTVT.

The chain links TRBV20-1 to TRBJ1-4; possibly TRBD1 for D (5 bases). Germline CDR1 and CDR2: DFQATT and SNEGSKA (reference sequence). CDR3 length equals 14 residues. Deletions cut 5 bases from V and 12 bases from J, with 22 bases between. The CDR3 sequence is CSAFSGTHTAELFF. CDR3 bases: TGCAGTGCTTTCTCGGGGACGCATACCGCGGAACTGTTTTTT.

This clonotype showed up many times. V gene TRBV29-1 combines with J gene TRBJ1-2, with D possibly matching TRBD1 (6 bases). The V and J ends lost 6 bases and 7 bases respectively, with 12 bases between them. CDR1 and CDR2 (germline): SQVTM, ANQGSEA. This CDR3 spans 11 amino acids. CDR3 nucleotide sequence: TGCAGCGTCTCACAGGGAAGTGGCTACACCTTC. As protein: CSVSQGSGYTF. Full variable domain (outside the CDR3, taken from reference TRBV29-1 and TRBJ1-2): SAVISQKPSRDICQRGTSLTIQCQVDSQVTMMFWYRQQPGQSLTLIATANQGSEATYESGFVIDKFPISRPNLTFSTLTVSNMSPEDSSIYLCSVSQGSGYTFGSGTRLTVV.

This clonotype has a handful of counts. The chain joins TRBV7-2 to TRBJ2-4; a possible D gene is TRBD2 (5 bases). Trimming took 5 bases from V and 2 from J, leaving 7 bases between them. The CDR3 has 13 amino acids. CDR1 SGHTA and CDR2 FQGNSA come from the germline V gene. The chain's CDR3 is CASSGGPKNIQYF. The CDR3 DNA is TGTGCCAGCAGCGGAGGACCCAAAAACATTCAGTACTTC.

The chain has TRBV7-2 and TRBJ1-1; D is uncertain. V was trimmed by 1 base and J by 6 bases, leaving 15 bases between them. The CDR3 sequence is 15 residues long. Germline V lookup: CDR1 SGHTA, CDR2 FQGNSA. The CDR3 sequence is CASSLVPAGGAEAFF. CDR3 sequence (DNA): TGTGCCAGCAGCTTAGTACCGGCCGGCGGCGCTGAAGCTTTCTTT.

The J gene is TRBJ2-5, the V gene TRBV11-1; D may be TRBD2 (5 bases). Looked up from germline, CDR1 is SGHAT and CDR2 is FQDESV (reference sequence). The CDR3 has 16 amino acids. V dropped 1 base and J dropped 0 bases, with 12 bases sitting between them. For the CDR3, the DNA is TGTGCCAGCAGCTTAGGTCCGAGCGGTTACCAAGAGACCCAGTACTTC. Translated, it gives CASSLGPSGYQETQYF.

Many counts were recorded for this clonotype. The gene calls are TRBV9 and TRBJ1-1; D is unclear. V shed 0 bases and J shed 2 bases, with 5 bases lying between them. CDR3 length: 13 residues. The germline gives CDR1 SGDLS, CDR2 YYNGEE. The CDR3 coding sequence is TGTGCCAGCAGCGTAGAATCCAACACTGAAGCTTTCTTT. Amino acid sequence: CASSVESNTEAFF.

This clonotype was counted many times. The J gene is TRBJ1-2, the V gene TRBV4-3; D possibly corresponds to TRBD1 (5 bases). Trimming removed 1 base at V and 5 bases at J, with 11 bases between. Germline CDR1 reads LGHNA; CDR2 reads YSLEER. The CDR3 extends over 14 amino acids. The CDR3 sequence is CASSQVRDGYGYTF. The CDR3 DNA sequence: TGCGCCAGCAGCCAAGTTCGGGACGGATATGGCTACACCTTC.

For the CDR3, the DNA is TGTGCCAGCAGCTCGGGACCCGGCGCAGATACGCAGTATTTT. It is translated as CASSSGPGADTQYF. The chain carries TRBV7-2 and TRBJ2-3, with D tentatively TRBD1 or TRBD2 (5 bases each). V lost 4 bases and J 4 bases, leaving 12 bases between the germline ends. The CDR3 contains 14 residues. Germline V CDR1 and CDR2: SGHTA, FQGNSA. The variable domain in full, with the rest retrieved from reference TRBV7-2 and TRBJ2-3, is GAGVSQSPSNKVTEKGKDVELRCDPISGHTALYWYRQSLGQGLEFLIYFQGNSAPDKSGLPSDRFSAERTGGSVSTLTIQRTQQEDSAVYLCASSSGPGADTQYFGPGTRLTVL.

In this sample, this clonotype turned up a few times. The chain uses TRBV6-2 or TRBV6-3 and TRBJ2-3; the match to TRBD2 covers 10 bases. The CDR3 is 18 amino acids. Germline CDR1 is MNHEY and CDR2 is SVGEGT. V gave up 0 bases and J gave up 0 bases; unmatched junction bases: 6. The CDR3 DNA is TGTGCCAGCAGTTACTCGACGCGACTAGCGGGCAGCACAGATACGCAGTATTTT. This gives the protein CASSYSTRLAGSTDTQYF.

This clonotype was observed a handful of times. The CDR3 coding sequence is TGCAGTGCTAGATCCCAGGGCCCGGAAGGGCCCCAGCATTTT. It codes for CSARSQGPEGPQHF. The genes are TRBV20-1 and TRBJ1-5, with D possibly being TRBD1 (5 bases). The CDR3 length is 14 residues. Germline assignment: CDR1 DFQATT and CDR2 SNEGSKA (reference sequence). V lost 2 bases, J lost 9 bases, and 17 bases lay in between.